This TCR beta chain was profiled in a study of blood T cell repertoires in COVID-19. Study-wide background: Sample material is recorded as cDNA or gDNA derived from T cells, B-cell-depleted T cells, or PBMCs.

Clones were sequenced by immunoSEQ multiplex PCR, and TCRdb holds only the in-frame ones, with some missing. The sample lists about 120,000 clones; about 85% were seen once. Germline loops: CDR1 MNHNS, CDR2 SASEGT. The CDR3 totals 15 residues. With 3 bases removed from V and 7 bases from J, the gap between germline ends came to 18 bases. This clone was found once. Specimen: peripheral blood. The V call is TRBV6-1, the J call TRBJ2-5, with D unclear. The sequence came from a human donor in a cohort sampled during active COVID-19. The CDR3 DNA follows: TGTGCCAGCAGTGATTTTACTCGCTGGTCCGGGACCCAGTACTTC. This gives the protein CASSDFTRWSGTQYF.